This is a list of T cell receptor beta chains from one sample in a study of cytomegalovirus exposure and HLA in healthy donors. The protocol was immunoSEQ multiplex PCR, while the TCRdb copy is restricted to in-frame clones and leaves out a portion. The data show some 120,000 clones, with approximately 80% seen just once and about 3% held by the top ten. The sample comprised PBMCs. The receptors come from a man younger than 45 in good health and CMV-seronegative. CDR3s include the opening cysteine and the closing phenylalanine or tryptophan. A D gene is named only where the DNA matches it firmly. Some rows have no size entry. The others give once, few or many, or a class for an expanded clone.

clone_size cdr3_length j_call v_call d_call cdr3_nt cdr3_aa
- 14 TRBJ1-1 TRBV6-5 - TGTGCCAGCTCCCAGACAGTTATGAACACTGAAGCTTTCTTT CASSQTVMNTEAFF
few 13 TRBJ1-1 TRBV28 TRBD1 TGTGCCAGCAGTGGAGGGGGCCGAACTGAAGCTTTCTTT CASSGGGRTEAFF
- 16 TRBJ2-3 TRBV23-1 TRBD1 TGCGCCAGCAGTCAAGAGGGACAGGTGGGCACAGATACGCAGTATTTT CASSQEGQVGTDTQYF
- 12 TRBJ2-7 TRBV27 - TGTGCCAGCAGTCAGCAGGGGAGCGAGCAGTACTTC CASSQQGSEQYF
- 13 TRBJ2-5 TRBV7-9 - TGTGCCAGCAGCTTATACGCCGGGGAGACCCAGTACTTC CASSLYAGETQYF
- 14 TRBJ2-2 TRBV4-2 - TGTGCCAGCAGCCAAGGGAGTAACACCGGGGAGCTGTTTTTT CASSQGSNTGELFF
- 19 TRBJ2-4 TRBV2 TRBD1 TGTGCCAGCAGTGACCCCCTTAAAGGGGGCGCGAACTCCAAAAACATTCAGTACTTC CASSDPLKGGANSKNIQYF
- 14 TRBJ1-2 TRBV6-5 TRBD1 TGTGCCAGCAGCGACCAGGGGGGTTGGAGTGGCTACACCTTC CASSDQGGWSGYTF
- 17 TRBJ1-5 TRBV27 - TGTGCCAGCAGTTTACGATTGGGACCTAGGGAGGATCAGCCCCAGCATTTT CASSLRLGPREDQPQHF
- 13 TRBJ1-1 TRBV9 - TGTGCCAGCAGCGTAGAGGGGGGGCGCGTTGCTTTCTTT CASSVEGGRVAFF
- 12 TRBJ1-1 TRBV6-5 - TGTGCCACCCTATTTTCGGGCACTGAAGCTTTCTTT CATLFSGTEAFF
- 15 TRBJ1-2 TRBV7-9 - TGTGCCAGCAGCCCCCAGGGGAACCCTAACTATGGCTACACCTTC CASSPQGNPNYGYTF
- 11 TRBJ2-7 TRBV7-9 - TGTGCCAGCAGCGGGGCTTACGAGCAGTACTTC CASSGAYEQYF
- 16 TRBJ2-7 TRBV28 TRBD1 TGTGCCAGCAATCCTGGCCTCGACAGGGCGGTTTACGAGCAGTACTTC CASNPGLDRAVYEQYF
- 17 TRBJ2-3 TRBV15 TRBD2 TGTGCCACCAGCACTAGCGGGAGGGATTACAGCACAGATACGCAGTATTTT CATSTSGRDYSTDTQYF
- 11 TRBJ2-7 TRBV10-2 - TGCGCCAGCGCAGTAGAGGGCGAGCAGTACTTC CASAVEGEQYF
- 16 TRBJ1-4 TRBV28 TRBD1 TGTGCCAGCAGGCGACAGGGGATTACGACTAATGAAAAACTGTTTTTT CASRRQGITTNEKLFF
- 15 TRBJ2-7 TRBV19 - TGTGCCAGTAGTATTCTGGGATCCGGGACAAAAGAGCAGTACTTC CASSILGSGTKEQYF
- 15 TRBJ2-2 TRBV28 TRBD1 TGTGCCAGCAGTTTAACAGGGGTCGACACCGGGGAGCTGTTTTTT CASSLTGVDTGELFF
- 16 TRBJ1-4 TRBV5-4 TRBD1 TGTGCCAGCAGCCGCGGGACAGGAGTGTTGATTGAAAAACTGTTTTTT CASSRGTGVLIEKLFF
- 19 TRBJ1-5 TRBV19 TRBD1 TGTGCCAGTAGTATCTACGATTGGACAGGGGGCTATAGCAATCAGCCCCAGCATTTT CASSIYDWTGGYSNQPQHF
few 14 TRBJ1-1 TRBV9 TRBD1 TGTGCCAGCAGCGTGGGACAGGGTTCGACTGAAGCTTTCTTT CASSVGQGSTEAFF
- 18 TRBJ2-3 TRBV2 TRBD2 TGTGCCAGCACCCAGTCCCCTAGCGGGGGGCGGGGGACAGATACGCAGTATTTT CASTQSPSGGRGTDTQYF
- 15 TRBJ2-6 TRBV6-1 - TGTGCCAGCAGTGAAACGGGTTCTGGGGCCAACGTCCTGACTTTC CASSETGSGANVLTF
- 15 TRBJ1-1 TRBV7-9 - TGTGCCAGCAGCCACCTACAGGCTATGAACACCGAAGCTTTCTTT CASSHLQAMNTEAFF
- 13 TRBJ2-7 TRBV18 TRBD1 TGTGCCAGCTCGCGACAGGGAATCTACGAGCAGTACTTC CASSRQGIYEQYF
- 17 TRBJ1-4 TRBV9 - TGTGCCAGCAGCCCCCGAGGAGGTGTTGCAACTAATGAAAAACTGTTTTTT CASSPRGGVATNEKLFF
- 14 TRBJ2-2 TRBV9 - TGTGCCAGCAGCGTAGCAGGGTGGACCGGGGAGCTGTTTTTT CASSVAGWTGELFF
- 16 TRBJ2-7 TRBV27 TRBD2 TGTGCCAGCAGCTCCTACGGAAGCGGGAGGTTGGACGAGCAGTACTTC CASSSYGSGRLDEQYF
- 13 TRBJ1-1 TRBV4-1 - TGCGCCAGCAGCCAAAAAGGGGACACTGAAGCTTTCTTT CASSQKGDTEAFF
medium-sized 15 TRBJ2-1 TRBV6-1 - TGTGCCAGCAGGAGCAGCGCGGACTCGCCTAGTGAGCAGTTCTTC CASRSSADSPSEQFF
few 14 TRBJ1-1 TRBV29-1 - TGCAGCGTCACGGACGGAACGGGAGCCACTGAAGCTTTCTTT CSVTDGTGATEAFF
- 16 TRBJ1-1 TRBV28 TRBD1 TGTGCCAGCAGCCTAGGGGACAGGGGGCGGAACACTGAAGCTTTCTTT CASSLGDRGRNTEAFF
- 15 TRBJ2-7 TRBV10-2 TRBD2 TGCGCCAGCAGTGAGTCGGGACTACCCACCTACGAGCAGTACTTC CASSESGLPTYEQYF
- 16 TRBJ1-1 TRBV5-1 TRBD1 TGCGCCAGCAGCCCAGCCGACAGGGTACAAAGCACTGAAGCTTTCTTT CASSPADRVQSTEAFF
- 15 TRBJ1-2 TRBV6-6 TRBD1 TGTGCCAGCAGACTCCCGGGACAGGACATCTATGGCTACACCTTC CASRLPGQDIYGYTF
- 16 TRBJ2-1 TRBV6-6 TRBD2 TGTGCCAGCAGTCTTCTCGGACTAGCCACCTACAATGAGCAGTTCTTC CASSLLGLATYNEQFF
- 10 TRBJ2-1 TRBV29-1 - TGCAGCGGGTGGGAGAATGAGCAGTTCTTC CSGWENEQFF
- 13 TRBJ2-5 TRBV18 - TGTGCCAGCTCACGGGGACTTCAAGAGACCCAGTACTTC CASSRGLQETQYF
- 14 TRBJ1-1 TRBV7-9 - TGTGCCAGCAGCTTAGAGGCCGGACACGCTGAAGCTTTCTTT CASSLEAGHAEAFF
- 14 TRBJ2-7 TRBV6-5 TRBD2 TGTGCCAGCACCCGTATAGCGGGGTCCTACGAGCAGTACTTC CASTRIAGSYEQYF
- 13 TRBJ1-1 TRBV19 - TGTGCCAGTAGTATAGATTCGGACACTGAAGCTTTCTTT CASSIDSDTEAFF
- 15 TRBJ1-1 TRBV5-1 - TGCGCCAGCAGCTTCGGGTTTTTGGGGAACACTGAAGCTTTCTTT CASSFGFLGNTEAFF
- 20 TRBJ2-1 TRBV12-5 TRBD2 TGTGCTAGTGGTTTGCCAAATTCGCGACTAGCGGGTATCTCCTACAATGAGCAGTTCTTC CASGLPNSRLAGISYNEQFF
- 13 TRBJ2-7 TRBV5-1 - TGCGCCAGCAGCTCACAGACACCCTACGAGCAGTACTTC CASSSQTPYEQYF
- 14 TRBJ2-2 TRBV30 - TGTGCCTGGAAAGAGGGACTCTACACCGGGGAGCTGTTTTTT CAWKEGLYTGELFF
- 16 TRBJ1-1 TRBV5-5 - TGTGCCAGCAGCTTGGCCTGGGGAGGAGCGGGAACTGAAGCTTTCTTT CASSLAWGGAGTEAFF
- 13 TRBJ2-5 TRBV9 - TGTGCCAGCAGCGTTCGTCCCGGGGAGACCCAGTACTTC CASSVRPGETQYF
- 15 TRBJ2-5 TRBV2 TRBD1 TGTGCCAGCAGTACCACCGGGACAGCACAAGAGACCCAGTACTTC CASSTTGTAQETQYF
- 14 TRBJ2-2 TRBV6-4 - TGTGCCAGCAGTGATGGGGCACACACCGGGGAGCTGTTTTTT CASSDGAHTGELFF
once 15 TRBJ1-1 TRBV12-1 - TGTGCCAGCACCCGGACAGGAATAATTCCTCCTGAAGCTTTCTTT CASTRTGIIPPEAFF
few 15 TRBJ1-3 TRBV7-9 TRBD1 TGTGCCAGCAGCCCCCCGGGACAGGGAAGATACACCATATATTTT CASSPPGQGRYTIYF
- 17 TRBJ1-1 TRBV5-4 TRBD1 TGTGCCAGCAGCTTGGGAATTTCCGGGACAGCTAACACTGAAGCTTTCTTT CASSLGISGTANTEAFF
- 15 TRBJ2-6 TRBV5-1 - TGCGCCAGCAGCTTGGTACAGGCTGGGGCCAACGTCCTGACTTTC CASSLVQAGANVLTF